The sequence of this TCR beta chain was determined in a study of control samples from healthy donors and cancer patients. The V segment lost 3 bases and the J segment 3 bases; nucleotides outside the gene matches: 7. The CDR3 consists of 15 residues. The germline V gene encodes CDR1 SGDLS and CDR2 YYNGEE. Repertoires were generated with immunoSEQ multiplex PCR, while TCRdb's copy carries only in-frame clones and drops some. The sample carries around 150,000 clones, around nine tenths recorded once. This sequence was found in a man aged 25-45 years in good health. The rearrangement uses TRBV9 and TRBJ2-7, with TRBD1 identical over 9 bases. Sequencing was performed on blood. CDR3 loop: CASSATGTGIYEQYF. The CDR3 DNA reads as TGTGCCAGCAGCGCGACCGGGACAGGGATCTACGAGCAGTACTTC. Using reference TRBV9 and TRBJ2-7 for the parts outside the CDR3, the full variable domain is DSGVTQTPKHLITATGQRVTLRCSPRSGDLSVYWYQQSLDQGLQFLIQYYNGEERAKGNILERFSAQQFPDLHSELNLSSLELGDSALYFCASSATGTGIYEQYFGPGTRLTVT.